The next 5 T cell receptor beta chains were all read from a single sample in a study of T cell changes during pregnancy in multiple sclerosis. Only in-frame clones appear in the TCRdb table, and some are missing; sequencing was by immunoSEQ multiplex PCR. The sample lists some 60,000 clones, around 90% occurring once. Material: peripheral blood, obtained before pregnancy. Receptor source: a female donor with multiple sclerosis, enrolled in a pregnancy study.

Comment on this clone: One junction end does not reproduce the germline sequence, and a read error may be involved. V and J are TRBV9 and TRBJ1-3; perhaps TRBD1 as D (6 bases). From germline, CDR1 is SGDLS and CDR2 YYNGEE. CDR3 length: 12 amino acids. The CDR3 DNA reads TGTGCCAGCAGCGTAGCGCAGGGGCCGATATTCTTT. Residues: CASSVAQGPIFF. The whole variable domain, remainder taken from reference TRBV9 and TRBJ1-3, is DSGVTQTPKHLITATGQRVTLRCSPRSGDLSVYWYQQSLDQGLQFLIQYYNGEERAKGNILERFSAQQFPDLHSELNLSSLELGDSALYFCASSVAQGPIFFGEGSWLTVV.

This clone occurred once. The chain employs TRBV6-5 and TRBJ2-7, with 8 bases fitting TRBD1. Per the germline V gene, CDR1 is MNHEY and CDR2 is SVGAGI. This CDR3 spans 15 amino acids. After removal of 2 bases from V and 2 bases from J, the junction contained 5 bases not matched to a gene. The CDR3 protein is CASSYQDRAPYEQYF. Written as DNA, the CDR3 is TGTGCCAGCAGTTACCAGGACAGGGCCCCCTACGAGCAGTACTTC.

This clone was picked up one time. This rearrangement joins TRBV25-1 to TRBJ2-2, with D hard to call. In germline, CDR1 is MGHDK, CDR2 SYGVNS. Trimming took 4 bases from V and 3 from J, leaving 6 bases between them. The CDR3 loop spans 13 amino acids. As DNA, the CDR3 is TGTGCCAGCAGTGGTAAATACACCGGGGAGCTGTTTTTT. It encodes CASSGKYTGELFF.

The chain carries TRBV29-1 and TRBJ1-2; 7 bases match TRBD1. Germline CDR1 and CDR2: SQVTM and ANQGSEA. This CDR3 region has 14 residues. The V segment lost 6 bases and the J segment 7 bases; nucleotides outside the gene matches: 14. The CDR3 sequence is CSVASDRVIGGYTF. The CDR3 DNA is TGCAGCGTAGCTTCCGACAGGGTGATCGGTGGCTACACCTTC.

The chain employs TRBV29-1 and TRBJ2-2; TRBD1 matches 11 bases. This CDR3 spans 19 amino acids. Germline trimming cut 4 bases from V and 0 bases from J; bases unmatched to any gene: 13. CDR1 and CDR2 from the germline V gene are SQVTM and ANQGSEA. CDR3 DNA: TGCAGCGTTGTGAGGCTCCGGACAGGGGGCCGCGCGAACACCGGGGAGCTGTTTTTT. Protein product: CSVVRLRTGGRANTGELFF.